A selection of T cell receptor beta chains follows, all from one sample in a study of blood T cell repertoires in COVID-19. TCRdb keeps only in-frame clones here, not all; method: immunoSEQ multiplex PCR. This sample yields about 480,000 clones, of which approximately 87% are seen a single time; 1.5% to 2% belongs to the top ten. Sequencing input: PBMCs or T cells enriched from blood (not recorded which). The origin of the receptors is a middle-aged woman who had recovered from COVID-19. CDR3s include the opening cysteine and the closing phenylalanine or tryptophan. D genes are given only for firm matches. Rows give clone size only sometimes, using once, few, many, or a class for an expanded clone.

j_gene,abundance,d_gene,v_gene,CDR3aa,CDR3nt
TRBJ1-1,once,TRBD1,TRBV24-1,CATRVGTGANTEAFF,TGTGCCACCAGAGTGGGTACAGGGGCAAACACTGAAGCTTTCTTT
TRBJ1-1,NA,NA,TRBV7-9,CASSSTAGVAEAFF,TGTGCCAGCAGCTCCACAGCAGGGGTGGCTGAAGCTTTCTTT
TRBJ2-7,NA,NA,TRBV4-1,CASSLTSGRTYEQYF,TGCGCCAGCAGCCTTACCTCGGGGAGGACCTACGAGCAGTACTTC
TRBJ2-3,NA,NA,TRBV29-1,CSVRSGLSTDTQYF,TGCAGCGTTAGAAGCGGACTAAGCACAGATACGCAGTATTTT
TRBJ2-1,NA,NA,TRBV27,CASSASVGAEFF,TGTGCCAGCAGTGCCTCAGTGGGGGCGGAGTTCTTC
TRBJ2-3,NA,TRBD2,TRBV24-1,CATSDPSLAGTSTDTQYF,TGTGCCACCAGTGATCCTTCACTAGCGGGGACAAGCACAGATACGCAGTATTTT
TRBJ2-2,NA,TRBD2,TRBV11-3,CASSSEREGRNGELFF,TGTGCCAGCAGCTCAGAGCGGGAGGGCCGGAACGGGGAGCTGTTTTTT
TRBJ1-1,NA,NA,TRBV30,CAWNRAVTEAFF,TGTGCCTGGAACAGGGCGGTCACTGAAGCTTTCTTT
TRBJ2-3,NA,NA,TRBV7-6,CASSLEQLDRQPQYF,TGTGCCAGCAGCTTAGAGCAGCTAGATAGGCAACCGCAGTATTTT
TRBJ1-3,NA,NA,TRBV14,CASSQRTVSGNTIYF,TGTGCCAGCAGCCAGAGGACAGTCTCTGGAAACACCATATATTTT
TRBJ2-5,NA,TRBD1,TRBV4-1,CASRRRQGQETQYF,TGCGCCAGCAGACGTAGACAGGGGCAAGAGACCCAGTACTTC
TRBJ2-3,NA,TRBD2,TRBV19,CASSIGPPGGTQYF,TGTGCCAGTAGTATAGGCCCCCCGGGGGGAACGCAGTATTTT